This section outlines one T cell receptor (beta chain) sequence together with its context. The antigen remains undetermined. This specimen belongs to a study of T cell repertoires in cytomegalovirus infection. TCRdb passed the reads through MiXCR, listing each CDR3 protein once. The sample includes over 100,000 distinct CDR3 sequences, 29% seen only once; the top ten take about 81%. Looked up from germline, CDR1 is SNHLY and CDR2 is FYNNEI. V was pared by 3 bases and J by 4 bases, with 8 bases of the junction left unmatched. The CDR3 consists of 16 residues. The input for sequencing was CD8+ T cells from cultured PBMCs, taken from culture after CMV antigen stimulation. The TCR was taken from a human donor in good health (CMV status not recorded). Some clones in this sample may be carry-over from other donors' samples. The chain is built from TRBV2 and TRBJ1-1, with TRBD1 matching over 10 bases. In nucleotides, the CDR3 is TGTGCCAGCAGTGAGGGGGGACAGGGGATCGGCACTGAAGCTTTCTTT. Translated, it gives CASSEGGQGIGTEAFF.